This TCR beta chain was sequenced during a study of T cell responses to AZD1222 COVID-19 vaccine. Sequenced by immunoSEQ multiplex PCR; TCRdb stores in-frame clones only, minus some. The table shows 150,000 to 200,000 clones, with just over 90% occurring only once. Overall study results and limits: An increase in Spike-specific TCR breadth and depth was observed after two AZD1222 doses.

The trim removed 6 bases at V and 7 bases at J, leaving 10 bases unmatched. The CDR3 contains 15 residues. Germline V gene data show CDR1 as SGHVS and CDR2 as FQNEAQ. A word on this clone: Its specificity is not known.

This chain uses TRBV7-8 with TRBJ1-2, with 11 bases matching TRBD1. The input for sequencing was peripheral blood, taken 28 days after the second dose of the MenACWY control vaccine. This TCR derives from an adult who received the MenACWY meningococcal vaccine as a control. The CDR3 here is CASRPLGTGGSGYTF. The CDR3 nucleotides read TGTGCCAGCAGACCCTTGGGGACAGGGGGAAGTGGCTACACCTTC.